This T cell receptor (beta chain) is from a study of T cells in Graves' hyperthyroidism and ophthalmopathy. This CDR3 region has 15 residues. Germline CDR1 is SGHRS and CDR2 is YFSETQ. The V end lost 2 bases, the J end lost 9 bases, and 20 bases lay between the germline ends. It was RNA transcripts that yielded the amplified TCR beta CDR3 regions. First-round RT-PCR targeting the TCR CDR3 was performed with the HTBI primer set. TCRdb redid the calling of the multiplex PCR reads with MiXCR, one entry per CDR3 protein. This sample has about 550,000 distinct CDR3 sequences, with less than 25% found just once. This clonotype was detected many times.

The TCR sequence derives from a man in his late teens or twenties with Graves' hyperthyroidism. Sequencing used blood. This rearrangement joins TRBV5-1 to TRBJ2-5; D may be TRBD1 (5 bases). This CDR3 is CASSLQEYFRTPQYF. CDR3 coding DNA: TGCGCCAGCAGCTTACAGGAGTACTTCCGAACCCCCCAGTACTTC. Drawing the rest from reference TRBV5-1 and TRBJ2-5, the complete variable domain is KAGVTQTPRYLIKTRGQQVTLSCSPISGHRSVSWYQQTPGQGLQFLFEYFSETQRNKGNFPGRFSGRQFSNSRSEMNVSTLELGDSALYLCASSLQEYFRTPQYFGPGTRLLVL.